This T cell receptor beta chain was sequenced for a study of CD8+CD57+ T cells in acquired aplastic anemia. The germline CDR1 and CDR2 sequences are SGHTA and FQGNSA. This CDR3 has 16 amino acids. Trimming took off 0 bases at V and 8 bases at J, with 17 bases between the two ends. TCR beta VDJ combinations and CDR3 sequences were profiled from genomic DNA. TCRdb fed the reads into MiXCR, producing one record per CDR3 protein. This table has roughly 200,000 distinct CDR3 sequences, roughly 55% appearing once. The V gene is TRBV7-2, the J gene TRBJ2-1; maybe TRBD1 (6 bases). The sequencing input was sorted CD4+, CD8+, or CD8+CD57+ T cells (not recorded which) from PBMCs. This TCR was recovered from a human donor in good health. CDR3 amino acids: CASSLAGAGVGDEQFF. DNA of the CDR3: TGTGCCAGCAGCTTAGCGGGGGCTGGAGTGGGGGATGAGCAGTTCTTC. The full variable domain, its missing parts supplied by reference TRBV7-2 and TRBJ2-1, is GAGVSQSPSNKVTEKGKDVELRCDPISGHTALYWYRQSLGQGLEFLIYFQGNSAPDKSGLPSDRFSAERTGGSVSTLTIQRTQQEDSAVYLCASSLAGAGVGDEQFFGPGTRLTVL.